The TCR beta chain described here comes from a study of cytomegalovirus exposure and HLA in healthy donors. This clone occurred once. Its antigen is currently unknown. Germline V gives CDR1 SGHRS, CDR2 YFSETQ. The V end was cut by 0 bases, the J end by 3 bases, with 9 bases between. CDR3 length: 14 residues. Primers included in the PCR were 60 Vbeta and 13 Jbeta primers. Profiled with immunoSEQ multiplex PCR; TCRdb holds only in-frame clones, not every one. The sample holds some 170,000 clones, approximately 80% seen once. Study-wide findings and caveats: It was assumed in the presence/absence analyses that sequencing depth was roughly uniform across donors.

Despite likely unrecorded immune exposures, the donors were nominally healthy at the time of sampling. This sequence originates from a woman in her late teens or twenties in good health and CMV-seronegative. Sequences were obtained from PBMCs. The gene calls are TRBV5-1 and TRBJ1-1, with D possibly being TRBD1 (6 bases). CDR3 in amino acids: CASSLGDTYTEAFF. The CDR3 DNA sequence: TGCGCCAGCAGCTTGGGGGACACTTACACTGAAGCTTTCTTT.